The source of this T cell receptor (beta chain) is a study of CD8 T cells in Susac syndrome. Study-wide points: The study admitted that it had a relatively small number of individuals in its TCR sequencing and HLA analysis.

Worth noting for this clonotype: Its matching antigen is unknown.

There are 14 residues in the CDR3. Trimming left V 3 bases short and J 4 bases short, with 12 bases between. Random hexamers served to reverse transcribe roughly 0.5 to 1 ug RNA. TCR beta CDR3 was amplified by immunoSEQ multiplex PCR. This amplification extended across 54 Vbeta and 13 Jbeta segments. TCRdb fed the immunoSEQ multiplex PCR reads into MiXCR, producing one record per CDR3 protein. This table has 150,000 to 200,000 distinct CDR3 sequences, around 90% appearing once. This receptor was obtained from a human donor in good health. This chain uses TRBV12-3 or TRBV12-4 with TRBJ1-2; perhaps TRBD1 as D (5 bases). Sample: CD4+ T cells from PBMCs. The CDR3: CASSLGGVGYGYTF. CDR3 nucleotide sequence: TGTGCCAGCAGTTTGGGGGGGGTCGGCTATGGCTACACCTTC.